Listed here are 24 T cell receptor beta chains from one sample, sequenced in a study of monozygotic twins with inflammatory bowel disease. Using the 5' RACE reads, TCRdb records one entry per CDR3 protein without DNA. The listing contains 170,000 or so distinct CDR3 sequences. The sample consisted of blood. The receptors derive from a human donor with ulcerative colitis or Crohn's disease, or a healthy co-twin of an affected twin (not recorded which).

The chain links TRBV20-1 to TRBJ2-3; TCRdb indicates TRBD2, and absent DNA this call remains unverified. The CDR3 totals 16 residues. Germline V gene lookup returns CDR1 DFQATT and CDR2 SNEGSKA (reference sequence). This chain's CDR3 is CSARAYSGGMTDTQYF.

This chain connects TRBV27 to TRBJ1-6. Germline CDR1 is MNHEY and CDR2 is SMNVEV (reference sequence). The CDR3 consists of 14 residues. Here the CDR3 reads CASSREPLSSPLHF.

V and J are TRBV18 and TRBJ2-7; no DNA is available, so the TRBD1 call from TCRdb remains unchecked. The CDR3 is 16 amino acids. The germline V gene encodes CDR1 KGHSH and CDR2 LQKENI. The CDR3 protein is CASSSDRGGVYYEQYF. Full variable domain (rest looked up from reference TRBV18 and TRBJ2-7): NAGVMQNPRHLVRRRGQEARLRCSPMKGHSHVYWYRQLPEEGLKFMVYLQKENIIDESGMPKERFSAEFPKEGPSILRIQQVVRGDSAAYFCASSSDRGGVYYEQYFGPGTRLTVT.

The chain uses TRBV5-1 and TRBJ2-7; TCRdb's D call of TRBD1 is untestable without DNA. CDR1 SGHRS and CDR2 YFSETQ come from the germline V gene. This CDR3 is built from 15 residues. The CDR3 region is CASSSGQGPPYEQYF.

This chain joins TRBV12-3 or TRBV12-4 and TRBJ1-2; lacking DNA, the TRBD1 call made by TCRdb goes unchecked. This CDR3 has 14 residues. The CDR3 loop is CASTYTWGHYGYTF.

The chain is built from TRBV10-2 and TRBJ1-1; the TRBD1 assignment by TCRdb is unverifiable without DNA. The CDR3 consists of 14 residues. CDR1 and CDR2 from the germline V gene are WSHSY and SAAADI. Here the CDR3 reads CASSESSRQGSAFF.

J is TRBJ2-3 and V is TRBV20-1; the TCRdb call, TRBD1, lacks DNA for checking. This CDR3 is 18 amino acids long. Looked up from germline, CDR1 is DFQATT and CDR2 is SNEGSKA (reference sequence). Here the CDR3 reads CSARSYPGTGRLADTQYF.

The chain recombines TRBV7-2 with TRBJ2-7. This CDR3 spans 14 amino acids. CDR1 and CDR2 (germline): SGHTA, FQGNSA. CDR3 in amino acids: CASSQFGLLYEQYF. Combining the CDR3 with reference TRBV7-2 and TRBJ2-7 gives the whole variable domain GAGVSQSPSNKVTEKGKDVELRCDPISGHTALYWYRQSLGQGLEFLIYFQGNSAPDKSGLPSDRFSAERTGGSVSTLTIQRTQQEDSAVYLCASSQFGLLYEQYFGPGTRLTVT.

The rearrangement uses TRBV6-1 and TRBJ2-7; TCRdb outputs TRBD1, but without DNA this stays unchecked. Germline lookup yields CDR1 MNHNS and CDR2 SASEGT. The CDR3 has 13 residues. The CDR3 is CASSEAGADEQYF.

The chain employs TRBV20-1 and TRBJ1-6; the D gene TCRdb calls, TRBD1, cannot be checked with no DNA. The length of the CDR3 is 15 residues. Germline CDR1 reads DFQATT; CDR2 reads SNEGSKA (reference sequence). This CDR3 reads CSARALTGVNSPLHF.

This rearrangement joins TRBV3-1 to TRBJ1-1. The CDR3 is made up of 12 amino acids. Germline V gene sequence: CDR1 LGHDT, CDR2 YNNKEL (reference sequence). Here the CDR3 reads CASSQDRTEAFF.

The chain has TRBV5-5 and TRBJ2-2; TCRdb's assignment of TRBD1 cannot be checked, as there is no DNA. Germline V gene data show CDR1 as SGHKS and CDR2 as YYEKEE (reference sequence). The CDR3 totals 15 residues. CDR3 protein: CASSDRVGNTGELFF.

The rearrangement uses TRBV21-1 and TRBJ1-1. TRBV21-1 is deemed a pseudogene. The CDR3 length is 15 residues. This chain's CDR3 is CASSPKRDRKTEAFF.

The genes are TRBV30 and TRBJ2-5; the TCRdb D gene call, TRBD1, has no DNA to confirm it. The germline CDR1 and CDR2 sequences are GTSNPN and SVGIG (reference sequence). The CDR3 runs to 15 residues. The CDR3 loop is CAWSVGGTGQETQYF. The full variable domain, completed using reference TRBV30 and TRBJ2-5, is SQTIHQWPATLVQPVGSPLSLECTVEGTSNPNLYWYRQAAGRGLQLLFYSVGIGQISSEVPQNLSASRPQDRQFILSSKKLLLSDSGFYLCAWSVGGTGQETQYFGPGTRLLVL.

The chain recombines TRBV7-2 with TRBJ1-2. There are 14 residues in the CDR3. In germline, CDR1 is SGHTA, CDR2 FQGNSA. The CDR3 here is CASSLNHGNYGYTF.

V and J are TRBV3-1 and TRBJ1-1; TCRdb outputs TRBD1, but without DNA this stays unchecked. Germline V CDR1 and CDR2: LGHDT, YNNKEL (reference sequence). The CDR3 loop spans 14 amino acids. CDR3 in amino acids: CASSLGTGGSEAFF.

The J gene is TRBJ2-1, the V gene TRBV29-1; with no DNA, the TCRdb D assignment of TRBD1 cannot be verified. Per germline, CDR1 SQVTM and CDR2 ANQGSEA. The CDR3 has 13 amino acids. The CDR3 region is CSREGPGLGEQFF.

The genes are TRBV20-1 and TRBJ2-1; checking the TCRdb D call of TRBD2 is not possible without DNA. This CDR3 has 15 amino acids. In germline, CDR1 is DFQATT, CDR2 SNEGSKA (reference sequence). CDR3 protein: CSAPVIAGGGVSQFF.

The CDR3 reads CASSFFGTAQETQYF. The chain recombines TRBV5-1 with TRBJ2-5; absent DNA, TCRdb's TRBD1 call cannot be checked. Germline lookup yields CDR1 SGHRS and CDR2 YFSETQ. There are 15 residues in the CDR3.

The chain carries TRBV29-1 and TRBJ2-5; the D gene TCRdb calls, TRBD2, cannot be checked with no DNA. This CDR3 is built from 13 residues. CDR1 is SQVTM, CDR2 ANQGSEA, per germline. CDR3 sequence: CSLGPGGQETQYF.

The chain combines TRBV5-5 with TRBJ2-7; checking the TCRdb D call of TRBD1 is not possible without DNA. The CDR3 covers 15 residues. In germline, CDR1 is SGHKS, CDR2 YYEKEE (reference sequence). The chain's CDR3 is CASSPRTGGFYEQYF.

The chain carries TRBV5-6 and TRBJ1-1. In germline, CDR1 is SGHDT, CDR2 YYEEEE. The CDR3 is 11 residues long. The CDR3 region is CASRSGTEAFF. The full variable domain, completed using reference TRBV5-6 and TRBJ1-1, is DAGVTQSPTHLIKTRGQQVTLRCSPKSGHDTVSWYQQALGQGPQFIFQYYEEEERQRGNFPDRFSGHQFPNYSSELNVNALLLGDSALYLCASRSGTEAFFGQGTRLTVV.

The V and J genes are TRBV20-1 and TRBJ2-7. The germline V gene has CDR1 DFQATT and CDR2 SNEGSKA (reference sequence). There are 13 residues in the CDR3. CDR3 sequence: CSARGAMNYEQYF.

The chain combines TRBV12-3 or TRBV12-4 with TRBJ1-1; TCRdb calls TRBD1, which cannot be checked without DNA. The CDR3 is made up of 13 amino acids. CDR3 sequence reads: CASSLRDPTEAFF.